One and the same sample provided the 32 T cell receptor beta chains below, sequenced in a study of blood T cells in healthy people across ages. The authors ran a second PCR of about 7 to 11 cycles using a sample-barcoded 5' primer and a J-beta primer mix. One entry per CDR3 protein, called by TCRdb with MiXCR from the 5' RACE reads. The repertoire holds over 1,500,000 distinct CDR3 sequences, with about two fifths as singletons. The sequenced material came from blood. The source is a human donor in good health.

This clonotype was counted between two and nine times. The chain links TRBV7-2 to TRBJ2-1; no reliable D call. CDR1 is SGHTA and CDR2 is FQGNSA in the germline V gene. Trimming cost V 4 bases and J 0 bases, with 10 bases left between them. This CDR3 has 15 residues. The CDR3 DNA reads as TGTGCCAGCAGCTGGCTCCAGTTCTCCTACAATGAGCAGTTCTTC. Translating gives CASSWLQFSYNEQFF.

The table lists this clonotype with a few counts. This rearrangement joins TRBV7-9 to TRBJ2-7; D is perhaps TRBD1 (6 bases). V lost 5 bases, J lost 4 bases, and 18 bases lay in between. The CDR3 runs 15 residues. CDR1 is SEHNR and CDR2 is FQNEAQ in the germline V gene (reference sequence). CDR3 nucleotides: TGTGCCAGCAGCCCAGGGGCCACGGGCCTATACGAGCAGTACTTC. Translating gives CASSPGATGLYEQYF.

As to this clonotype: Germline and junction disagree at one end, which may indicate a read error. The chain couples TRBV27 to TRBJ2-1; D not resolved. The germline CDR1 and CDR2 sequences are MNHEY and SMNVEV (reference sequence). The CDR3 contains 11 residues. The CDR3 DNA is TGTGCCAGTAGTTTAGTCAATGAGCGGTTCTTC. It yields the protein CASSLVNERFF.

This sequence joins TRBV11-3 and TRBJ2-5; 8 bases line up with TRBD1. Germline V gives CDR1 SGHNT, CDR2 YENEEA. This CDR3 spans 16 amino acids. V gave up 1 base and J gave up 0 bases; unmatched junction bases: 4. DNA of the CDR3: TGTGCCAGCAGCTTAGTGGACAGGGTATACCAAGAGACCCAGTACTTC. The encoded protein is CASSLVDRVYQETQYF.

The CDR3 DNA is TGTGCCAGCAGCCCCCTCCTGAACTATGGCTACACCTTC. Protein product: CASSPLLNYGYTF. The chain links TRBV7-2 to TRBJ1-2; the D is unclear. CDR1 SGHTA and CDR2 FQGNSA come from the germline V gene. The CDR3 length is 13 residues. Between the trimmed V and J ends, which lost 5 bases and 2 bases, there was a span of 9 bases.

The V gene is TRBV20-1, the J gene TRBJ2-5; the D gene is possibly TRBD2 (7 bases). This CDR3 comprises 13 residues. The V gene lost 3 bases and the J gene lost 5 bases, with 13 bases spanning the gap. Germline loops: CDR1 DFQATT, CDR2 SNEGSKA (reference sequence). Here the CDR3 reads CSARVGGPETQYF. CDR3 nucleotide sequence: TGCAGTGCTAGGGTGGGGGGGCCTGAGACCCAGTACTTC.

A few counts support this clonotype. The chain is built from TRBV29-1 and TRBJ1-2; 8 bases align to TRBD1. V dropped 1 base and J dropped 8; count of bases not matched to a gene: 6. Germline loops: CDR1 SQVTM, CDR2 ANQGSEA. The CDR3 covers 13 residues. This CDR3 is CSVEGQGAKGYTF. The CDR3 DNA sequence: TGCAGCGTTGAAGGGCAGGGGGCAAAGGGCTACACCTTC.

The chain uses TRBV11-2 and TRBJ2-3; D unresolved. Germline V lookup: CDR1 SGHAT, CDR2 FQNNGV. V lost 1 base and J 2 bases, leaving 16 bases between the germline ends. CDR3 length equals 17 residues. The CDR3 bases are TGTGCCAGCAGCTTAGTTTCCCTATCGGCCTTCACAGATACGCAGTATTTT. It is translated as CASSLVSLSAFTDTQYF.

Concerning this clonotype itself: At one end, the junction sequence differs from germline, possibly due to a read error. The chain couples TRBV20-1 to TRBJ2-1; D tentatively fits TRBD1 or TRBD2 (5 bases each). The CDR3 has 14 amino acids. The V gene's germline CDR1 is DFQATT and CDR2 SNEGSKA (reference sequence). The CDR3 sequence: CSTRDGNSYNEQFF. The DNA for the CDR3 is TGCAGTACTAGGGACGGAAATTCCTACAATGAGCAGTTCTTC.

The table lists this clonotype with a few counts. V gene TRBV7-3 combines with J gene TRBJ2-4, with 9 bases lining up with TRBD2. In germline, CDR1 is SGHTA, CDR2 FQGTGA. The length of the CDR3 is 15 residues. Losses at the gene ends were 0 bases for V and 8 bases for J; bases not matched to a gene: 5. The chain's CDR3 is CASSLTGSGGDIQYF. Written as DNA, the CDR3 is TGTGCCAGCAGCTTAACAGGTAGCGGGGGTGACATTCAGTACTTC.

The chain couples TRBV7-6 to TRBJ2-3; 11 bases are shared with TRBD2. The CDR3 contains 17 residues. Germline CDR1 is SGHVS and CDR2 is FNYEAQ. V lost 5 bases, J lost 0 bases, and 7 bases stayed unmatched. The CDR3 sequence: CASSPLLAGASTDTQYF. The CDR3 bases are TGTGCCAGCAGCCCGCTACTAGCGGGGGCCAGCACAGATACGCAGTATTTT.

This chain joins TRBV30 and TRBJ2-5; a weak D match, TRBD2 (6 bases). The DNA end is a closer match to TRBJ2-7, so the J assignment may be wrong. The CDR3 is 11 residues long. CDR1 GTSNPN and CDR2 SVGIG come from the germline V gene (reference sequence). DNA for the CDR3: TGTGCTTGGGAGGTAAGCTACGAGCAGTACTTC. Residues: CAWEVSYEQYF.

The chain couples TRBV7-9 to TRBJ1-1, with TRBD1 matching over 7 bases. V trimming: 4 bases; J trimming: 8 bases; junction bases outside the gene matches: 4. Germline loops: CDR1 SEHNR, CDR2 FQNEAQ (reference sequence). CDR3 length equals 12 residues. CDR3 in DNA: TGTGCCAGCAGCTATGGGGACAGAGAAGCTTTCTTT. It encodes CASSYGDREAFF.

This clonotype was found a few times. This chain joins TRBV4-3 and TRBJ1-2, with D hard to call. Per the germline V gene, CDR1 is LGHNA and CDR2 is YSLEER. Trimming removed 0 bases at V and 5 bases at J, with 13 bases between. CDR3 length: 15 residues. The CDR3 DNA follows: TGCGCCAGCAGCCAAGAGTTGGCAGCGACTTATGGCTACACCTTC. Residues: CASSQELAATYGYTF.

Only a few counts were recorded for this clonotype. This chain connects TRBV28 to TRBJ2-4, with a weak D call TRBD2 (5 bases). The V and J ends lost 3 bases and 13 bases respectively, with 19 bases between them. The CDR3 is 14 amino acids. CDR1 MDHEN and CDR2 SYDVKM come from the germline V gene. The CDR3 loop reads CASSFIQDLGEQYF. Here the CDR3 DNA reads TGTGCCAGCAGTTTCATCCAGGATCTGGGAGAGCAGTACTTC.

This clonotype turned up a few times. This rearrangement joins TRBV4-3 to TRBJ1-5; 10 bases are a match to TRBD1. Germline values: CDR1 LGHNA, CDR2 YSLEER. This CDR3 region has 14 residues. V dropped 4 bases and J dropped 5; count of bases not matched to a gene: 2. The CDR3 coding sequence is TGCGCCAGCAGCCGCGACAGGGGGCATCAGCCCCAGCATTTT. Residues: CASSRDRGHQPQHF.

The sample holds a few counts of this clonotype. The genes are TRBV7-8 and TRBJ2-7; D unresolved. Trimming pared 1 base from V and 2 bases from J, leaving 12 bases between. CDR3 length: 15 residues. Germline V CDR1 and CDR2: SGHVS, FQNEAQ. The CDR3 nucleotides are TGTGCCAGCAGCTTAGAGTCGACCGGCCCCTACGAGCAGTACTTC. This translates into CASSLESTGPYEQYF.

DNA for the CDR3: TGTGCCAGCAGCTATAAAGTAGGCAGCTCACCCCTCCACTTT. Protein: CASSYKVGSSPLHF. V is TRBV6-6 and J is TRBJ1-6, with D unclear. V lost 6 bases to trimming and J lost 10 bases, with 16 bases between them. CDR1 and CDR2 (germline): MNHNY, SVGAGI (reference sequence). The CDR3 consists of 14 residues.

In this sample, this clonotype turned up a few times. The rearrangement joins TRBV20-1 to TRBJ2-3; D tentatively reads TRBD1 or TRBD2 (7 bases each). Per the germline V gene, CDR1 is DFQATT and CDR2 is SNEGSKA (reference sequence). Trimming pared 6 bases from V and 3 bases from J, leaving 16 bases between. The length of the CDR3 is 14 residues. CDR3 nucleotides: TGCAGTGCCCCGCAGGGGGGGCCGACAGATACGCAGTATTTT. Protein sequence: CSAPQGGPTDTQYF.

This sequence joins TRBV20-1 and TRBJ1-6; D is ambiguous. There are 17 residues in the CDR3. V lost 5 bases, J lost 10 bases, and 27 bases lay in between. Germline values: CDR1 DFQATT, CDR2 SNEGSKA (reference sequence). Here the CDR3 reads CSAPLGASHFLFSPLHF. As DNA, the CDR3 is TGCAGTGCTCCCCTGGGCGCGTCCCATTTCCTTTTCTCACCCCTCCACTTT.

This clonotype was seen a handful of times. The chain couples TRBV7-6 to TRBJ2-5, with D perhaps matching TRBD1 (6 bases). This CDR3 comprises 13 residues. The V gene lost 5 bases and the J gene lost 4 bases, with 11 bases spanning the gap. Germline loops: CDR1 SGHVS, CDR2 FNYEAQ. Here the CDR3 DNA reads TGTGCCAGCAGCAAACCGACAGGAGAGACCCAGTACTTC. Protein: CASSKPTGETQYF.

CDR3 loop: CASSVEGESSYNSPLHF. The CDR3 bases are TGTGCCAGCAGCGTAGAAGGGGAAAGCTCCTATAATTCACCCCTCCACTTT. The chain links TRBV9 to TRBJ1-6, with D tentatively TRBD1 (5 bases). The germline gives CDR1 SGDLS, CDR2 YYNGEE. CDR3 length equals 17 residues. V was trimmed by 0 bases and J by 0 bases, leaving 10 bases between them.

J is TRBJ2-1 and V is TRBV9; D is unresolved. The CDR3 extends over 15 amino acids. CDR1 SGDLS and CDR2 YYNGEE come from the germline V gene. Trimming cost V 3 bases and J 0 bases, with 10 bases left between them. CDR3 DNA sequence: TGTGCCAGCAGCGGATATATTAGCTCCTACAATGAGCAGTTCTTC. Its translation is CASSGYISSYNEQFF.

This clonotype appeared a few times. The V and J genes are TRBV9 and TRBJ2-6; 7 nucleotides line up with TRBD1. CDR1 SGDLS and CDR2 YYNGEE come from the germline V gene. V was clipped by 3 bases and J by 0 bases; unmatched bases: 9. The CDR3 loop spans 18 amino acids. The CDR3 loop reads CASSGETGTHSGANVLTF. In DNA form, the CDR3 reads TGTGCCAGCAGCGGGGAGACAGGGACCCACTCTGGGGCCAACGTCCTGACTTTC.

The CDR3, as DNA: TGTGCCAGCAGTTACGGATTCTCAGGGGGCTTTTCTCTTCCCCTCCACTTT. Its protein is CASSYGFSGGFSLPLHF. The V call is TRBV6-5, the J call TRBJ1-6, with TRBD1 matching over 8 bases. The germline V gene has CDR1 MNHEY and CDR2 SVGAGI. CDR3 size: 17 residues. The V segment lost 2 bases and the J segment 13 bases; nucleotides outside the gene matches: 16.

The rearrangement joins TRBV11-2 to TRBJ2-1, with TRBD1 matching over 8 bases. The CDR3 covers 17 residues. V dropped 3 bases and J dropped 5; count of bases not matched to a gene: 12. CDR1 is SGHAT, CDR2 FQNNGV, per germline. CDR3 loop: CASSLGLGGQVNNEQFF. The CDR3, as DNA: TGTGCCAGCAGCTTGGGGCTTGGGGGACAGGTCAACAATGAGCAGTTCTTC.

This clonotype came up a few times. The rearrangement joins TRBV11-2 to TRBJ2-7, with D perhaps matching TRBD1 (6 bases). This CDR3 contains 12 residues. Germline V gene sequence: CDR1 SGHAT, CDR2 FQNNGV. Trimming stripped 3 bases from V and 5 bases from J, with 8 bases between. CDR3 DNA: TGTGCCAGCAGCTTTCACAGGGACGAGCAGTACTTC. Its translation: CASSFHRDEQYF.

The V and J genes are TRBV20-1 and TRBJ2-7, with TRBD1 identical over 9 bases. The CDR3 sequence is 15 residues long. After removal of 5 bases from V and 3 bases from J, the junction contained 11 bases not matched to a gene. Germline CDR1 reads DFQATT; CDR2 reads SNEGSKA (reference sequence). CDR3 nucleotides: TGCAGTGCTCAACTTCCCGGACAGGGGTTCTACGAGCAGTACTTC. It yields the protein CSAQLPGQGFYEQYF.

There are many counts of this clonotype. The V gene is TRBV7-2, the J gene TRBJ2-1, with TRBD1 identical over 9 bases. Germline V gene lookup returns CDR1 SGHTA and CDR2 FQGNSA. V lost 6 bases and J lost 6; bases outside the gene matches: 6. CDR3 length equals 14 residues. The CDR3 reads CASSSGTGLNEQFF. The CDR3 DNA is TGTGCCAGCAGTTCCGGGACAGGGCTCAATGAGCAGTTCTTC.

The rearrangement uses TRBV7-2 and TRBJ2-1; D could derive from TRBD1 or TRBD2 (5 bases each). The CDR3 runs to 13 residues. V lost 4 bases and J lost 9, with 13 bases in between. Per the germline V gene, CDR1 is SGHTA and CDR2 is FQGNSA. This chain's CDR3 is CASSSGTQPEQFF. CDR3 bases: TGTGCCAGCAGCTCCGGGACCCAACCTGAGCAGTTCTTC.

This clonotype was seen only a few times. The chain links TRBV10-2 to TRBJ2-3, with 7 bases lining up with TRBD1. The CDR3 is made up of 13 amino acids. V dropped 7 bases and J dropped 6; count of bases not matched to a gene: 7. Germline V gene sequence: CDR1 WSHSY, CDR2 SAAADI. CDR3 loop: CASNTQGMDTQYF. The CDR3 coding sequence is TGCGCCAGCAATACACAGGGGATGGATACGCAGTATTTT.

J is TRBJ2-7 and V is TRBV20-1, with 8 bases that match TRBD2. In germline, CDR1 is DFQATT, CDR2 SNEGSKA (reference sequence). V lost 0 bases and J lost 5; bases outside the gene matches: 9. The CDR3 sequence is 15 residues long. CDR3 sequence: CSARDRRAGGDEQYF. The CDR3 DNA follows: TGCAGTGCTAGAGACCGGCGGGCCGGGGGGGACGAGCAGTACTTC.